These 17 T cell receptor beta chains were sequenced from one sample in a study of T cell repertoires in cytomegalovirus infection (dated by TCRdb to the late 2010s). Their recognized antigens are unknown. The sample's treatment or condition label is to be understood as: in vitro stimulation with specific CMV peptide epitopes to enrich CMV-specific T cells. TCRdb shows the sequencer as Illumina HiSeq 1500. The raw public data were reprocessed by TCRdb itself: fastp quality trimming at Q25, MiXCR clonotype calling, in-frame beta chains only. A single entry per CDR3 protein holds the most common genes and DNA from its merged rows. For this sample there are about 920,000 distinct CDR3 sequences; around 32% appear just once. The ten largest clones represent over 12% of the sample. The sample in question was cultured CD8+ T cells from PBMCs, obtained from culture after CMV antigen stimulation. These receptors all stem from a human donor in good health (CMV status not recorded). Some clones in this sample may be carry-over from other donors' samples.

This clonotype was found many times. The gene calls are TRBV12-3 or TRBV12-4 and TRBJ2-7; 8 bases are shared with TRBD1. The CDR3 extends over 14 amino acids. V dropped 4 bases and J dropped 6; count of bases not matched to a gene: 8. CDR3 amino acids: CASSSVGGQGEQYF. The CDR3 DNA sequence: TGTGCCAGCAGTTCGGTAGGAGGACAGGGCGAGCAGTACTTC.

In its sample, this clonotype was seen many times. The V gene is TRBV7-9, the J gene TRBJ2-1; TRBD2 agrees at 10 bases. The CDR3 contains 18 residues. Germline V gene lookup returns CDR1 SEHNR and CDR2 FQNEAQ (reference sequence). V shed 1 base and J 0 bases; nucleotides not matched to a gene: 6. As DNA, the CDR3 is TGTGCCAGCAGCTTAGTAGCGGGGGGCCTGGGCTCCTACAATGAGCAGTTCTTC. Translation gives CASSLVAGGLGSYNEQFF.

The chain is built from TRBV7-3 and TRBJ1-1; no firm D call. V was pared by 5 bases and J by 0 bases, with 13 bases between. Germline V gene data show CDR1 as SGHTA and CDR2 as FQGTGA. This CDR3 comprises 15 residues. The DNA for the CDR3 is TGTGCCAGCAGCCCATTGGACGGAATGAACACTGAAGCTTTCTTT. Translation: CASSPLDGMNTEAFF.

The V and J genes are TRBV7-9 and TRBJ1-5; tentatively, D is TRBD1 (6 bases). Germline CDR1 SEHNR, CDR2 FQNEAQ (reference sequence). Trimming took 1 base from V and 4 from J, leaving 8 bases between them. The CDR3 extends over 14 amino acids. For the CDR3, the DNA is TGTGCCAGCAGCTTAGTCGGACAGAATCAGCCCCAGCATTTT. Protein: CASSLVGQNQPQHF.

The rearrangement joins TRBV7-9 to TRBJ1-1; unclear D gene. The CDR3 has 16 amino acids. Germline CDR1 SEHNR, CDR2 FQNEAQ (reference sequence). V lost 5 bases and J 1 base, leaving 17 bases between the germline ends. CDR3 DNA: TGTGCCAGCAGCCACTTGAAAGAGGCGGGGAACACTGAAGCTTTCTTT. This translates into CASSHLKEAGNTEAFF.

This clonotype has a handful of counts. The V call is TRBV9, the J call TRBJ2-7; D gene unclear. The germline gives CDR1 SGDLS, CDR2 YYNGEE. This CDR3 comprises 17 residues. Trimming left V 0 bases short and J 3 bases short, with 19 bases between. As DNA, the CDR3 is TGTGCCAGCAGCGTAGACCTCCCCGTGGACGGAGACTACGAGCAGTACTTC. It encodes CASSVDLPVDGDYEQYF.

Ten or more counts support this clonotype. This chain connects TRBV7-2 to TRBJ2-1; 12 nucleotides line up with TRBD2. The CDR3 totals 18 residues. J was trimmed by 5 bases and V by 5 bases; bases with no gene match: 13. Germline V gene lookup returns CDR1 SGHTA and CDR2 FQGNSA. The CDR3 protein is CASSGRTSGALRDNEQFF. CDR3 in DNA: TGTGCCAGCAGCGGCAGGACTAGCGGGGCCCTCAGGGACAATGAGCAGTTCTTC. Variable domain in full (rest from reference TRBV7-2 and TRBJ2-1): GAGVSQSPSNKVTEKGKDVELRCDPISGHTALYWYRQSLGQGLEFLIYFQGNSAPDKSGLPSDRFSAERTGGSVSTLTIQRTQQEDSAVYLCASSGRTSGALRDNEQFFGPGTRLTVL.

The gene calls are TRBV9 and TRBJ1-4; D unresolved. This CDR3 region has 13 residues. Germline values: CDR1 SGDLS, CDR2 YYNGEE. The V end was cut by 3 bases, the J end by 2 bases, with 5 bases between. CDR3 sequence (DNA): TGTGCCAGCAGCGGGCGGACTAATGAAAAACTGTTTTTT. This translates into CASSGRTNEKLFF.

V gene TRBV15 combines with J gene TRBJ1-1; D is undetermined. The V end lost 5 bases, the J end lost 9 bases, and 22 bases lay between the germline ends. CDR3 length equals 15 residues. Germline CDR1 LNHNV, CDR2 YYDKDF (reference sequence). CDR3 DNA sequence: TGTGCCACCAGCGCTACCGGTGGGAATGTTTACAAAGCTTTCTTT. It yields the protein CATSATGGNVYKAFF.

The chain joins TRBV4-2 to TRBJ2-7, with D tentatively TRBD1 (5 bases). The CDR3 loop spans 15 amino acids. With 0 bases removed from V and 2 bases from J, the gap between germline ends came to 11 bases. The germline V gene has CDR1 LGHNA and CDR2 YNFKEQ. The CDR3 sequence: CASSQEDRSTYEQYF. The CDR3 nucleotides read TGTGCCAGCAGCCAAGAAGACAGATCTACCTACGAGCAGTACTTC.

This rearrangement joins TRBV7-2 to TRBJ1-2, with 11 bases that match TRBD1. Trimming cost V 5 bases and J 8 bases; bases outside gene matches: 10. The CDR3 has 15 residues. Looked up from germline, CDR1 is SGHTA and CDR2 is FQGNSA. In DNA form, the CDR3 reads TGTGCCAGCAGCCAACAGTGGGACAGGGGGGCAGGCTACACCTTC. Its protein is CASSQQWDRGAGYTF.

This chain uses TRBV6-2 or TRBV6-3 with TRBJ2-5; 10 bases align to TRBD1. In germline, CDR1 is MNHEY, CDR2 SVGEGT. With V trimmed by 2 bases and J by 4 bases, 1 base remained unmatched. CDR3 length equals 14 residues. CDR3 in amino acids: CASSYDRGRETQYF. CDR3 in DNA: TGTGCCAGCAGTTACGACAGGGGGCGAGAGACCCAGTACTTC.

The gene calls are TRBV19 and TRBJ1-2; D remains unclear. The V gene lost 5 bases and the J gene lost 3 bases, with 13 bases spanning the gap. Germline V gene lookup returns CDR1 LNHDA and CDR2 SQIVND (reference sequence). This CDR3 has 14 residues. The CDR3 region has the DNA TGTGCCAGTAGTTACGGGTCTCCAGACTATGGCTACACCTTC. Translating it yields CASSYGSPDYGYTF. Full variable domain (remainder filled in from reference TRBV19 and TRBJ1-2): DGGITQSPKYLFRKEGQNVTLSCEQNLNHDAMYWYRQDPGQGLRLIYYSQIVNDFQKGDIAEGYSVSREKKESFPLTVTSAQKNPTAFYLCASSYGSPDYGYTFGSGTRLTVV.

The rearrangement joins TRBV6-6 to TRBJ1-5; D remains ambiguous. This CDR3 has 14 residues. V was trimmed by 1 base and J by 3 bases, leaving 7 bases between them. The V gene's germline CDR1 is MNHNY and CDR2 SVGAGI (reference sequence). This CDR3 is CASSYWPNNQPQHF. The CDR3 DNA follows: TGTGCCAGCAGTTACTGGCCAAACAATCAGCCCCAGCATTTT.

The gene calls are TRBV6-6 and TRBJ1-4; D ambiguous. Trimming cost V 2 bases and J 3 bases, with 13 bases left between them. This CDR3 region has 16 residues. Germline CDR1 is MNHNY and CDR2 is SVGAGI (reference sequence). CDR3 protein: CASSYLGSKANEKLFF. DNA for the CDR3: TGTGCCAGCAGTTACCTTGGGTCGAAGGCTAATGAAAAACTGTTTTTT.

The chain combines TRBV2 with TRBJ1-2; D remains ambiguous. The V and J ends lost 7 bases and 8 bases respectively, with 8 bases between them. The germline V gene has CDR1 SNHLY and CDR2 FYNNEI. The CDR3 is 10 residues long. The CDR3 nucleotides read TGTGCCAGCAAAGGGCGCGGCTACACCTTC. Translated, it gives CASKGRGYTF.

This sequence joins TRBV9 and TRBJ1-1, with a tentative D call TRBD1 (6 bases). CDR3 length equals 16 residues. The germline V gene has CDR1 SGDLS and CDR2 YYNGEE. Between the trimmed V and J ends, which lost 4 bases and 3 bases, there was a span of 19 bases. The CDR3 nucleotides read TGTGCCAGCAGCCCCCGGACAGCCGTACCGCACACTGAAGCTTTCTTT. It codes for CASSPRTAVPHTEAFF.